This entry features one TCR beta chain sequence. The method was immunoSEQ multiplex PCR; TCRdb's version includes in-frame clones alone and lacks a portion of them. The sample lists tens of thousands of clones; less than 95% were seen once. This sample was taken from a study of technical replicates of blood from a handful of donors. The CDR3 is 14 residues long. The germline V gene encodes CDR1 MNHNS and CDR2 SASEGT. The V end was cut by 6 bases, the J end by 3 bases, with 11 bases between. This clonotype originated in a human donor in good health. Sequences were obtained from T cells isolated from PBMCs. This sequence joins TRBV6-1 and TRBJ1-4; no clear D. Here the CDR3 reads CASSVLRPNEKLFF. In DNA, the CDR3 is TGTGCCAGCAGCGTCCTCCGTCCTAATGAAAAACTGTTTTTT.